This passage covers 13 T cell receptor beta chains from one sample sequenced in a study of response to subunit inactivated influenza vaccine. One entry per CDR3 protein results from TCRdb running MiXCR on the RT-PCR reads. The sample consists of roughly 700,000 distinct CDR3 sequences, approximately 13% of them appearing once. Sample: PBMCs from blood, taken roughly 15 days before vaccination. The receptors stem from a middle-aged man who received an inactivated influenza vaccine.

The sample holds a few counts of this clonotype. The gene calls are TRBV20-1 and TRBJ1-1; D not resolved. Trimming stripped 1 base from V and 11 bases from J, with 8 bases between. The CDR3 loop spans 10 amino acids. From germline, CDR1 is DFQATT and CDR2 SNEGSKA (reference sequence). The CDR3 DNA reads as TGCAGTGCTAGAGTTGAGGATGCTTTCTTT. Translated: CSARVEDAFF.

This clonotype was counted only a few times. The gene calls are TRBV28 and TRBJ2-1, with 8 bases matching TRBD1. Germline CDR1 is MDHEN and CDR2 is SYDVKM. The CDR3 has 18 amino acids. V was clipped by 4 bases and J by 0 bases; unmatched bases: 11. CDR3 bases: TGTGCCAGCAGTTATTGGACAGGGAACCTCAGCTCCTACAATGAGCAGTTCTTC. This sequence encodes CASSYWTGNLSSYNEQFF.

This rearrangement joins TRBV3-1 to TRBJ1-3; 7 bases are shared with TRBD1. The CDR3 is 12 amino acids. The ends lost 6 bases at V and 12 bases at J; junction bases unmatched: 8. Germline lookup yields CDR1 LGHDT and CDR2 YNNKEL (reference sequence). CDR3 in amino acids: CASSLTGDHIYF. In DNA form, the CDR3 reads TGTGCCAGCAGTCTTACAGGGGACCACATATATTTT.

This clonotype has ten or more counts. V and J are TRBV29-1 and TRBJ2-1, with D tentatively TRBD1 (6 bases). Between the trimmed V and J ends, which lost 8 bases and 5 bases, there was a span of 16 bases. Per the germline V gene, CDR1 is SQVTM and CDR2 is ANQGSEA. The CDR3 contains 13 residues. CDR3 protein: CSPLTGGNNEQFF. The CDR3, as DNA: TGCAGCCCTTTGACAGGAGGTAACAATGAGCAGTTCTTC.

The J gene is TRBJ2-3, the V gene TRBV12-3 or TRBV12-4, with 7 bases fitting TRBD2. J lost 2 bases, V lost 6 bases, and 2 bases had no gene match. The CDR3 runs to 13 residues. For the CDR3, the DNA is TGTGCCAGCAGACTAGCGCCCACAGATACGCAGTATTTT. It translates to CASRLAPTDTQYF.

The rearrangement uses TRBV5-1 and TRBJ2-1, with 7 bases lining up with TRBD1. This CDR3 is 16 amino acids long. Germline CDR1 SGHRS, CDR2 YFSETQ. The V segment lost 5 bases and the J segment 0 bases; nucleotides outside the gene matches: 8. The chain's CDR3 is CASRFDRAPSYNEQFF. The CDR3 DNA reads TGCGCCAGCAGGTTTGACAGGGCTCCCTCCTACAATGAGCAGTTCTTC.

In nucleotides, the CDR3 is TGCAGTGCTGATGCCGGACTAAATCAAGAGACCCAGTACTTC. Its translation is CSADAGLNQETQYF. The rearrangement joins TRBV20-1 to TRBJ2-5; the D gene is possibly TRBD2 (6 bases). CDR1 is DFQATT, CDR2 SNEGSKA, per germline (reference sequence). The CDR3 spans 14 residues. The V gene lost 5 bases and the J gene lost 2 bases, with 15 bases spanning the gap.

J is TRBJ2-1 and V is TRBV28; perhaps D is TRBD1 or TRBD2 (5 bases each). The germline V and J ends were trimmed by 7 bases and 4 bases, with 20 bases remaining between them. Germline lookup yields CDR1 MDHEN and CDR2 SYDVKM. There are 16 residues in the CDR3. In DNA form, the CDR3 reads TGTGCCAGCATGGAACCCGGGACGGAATATTACAATGAGCAGTTCTTC. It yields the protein CASMEPGTEYYNEQFF.

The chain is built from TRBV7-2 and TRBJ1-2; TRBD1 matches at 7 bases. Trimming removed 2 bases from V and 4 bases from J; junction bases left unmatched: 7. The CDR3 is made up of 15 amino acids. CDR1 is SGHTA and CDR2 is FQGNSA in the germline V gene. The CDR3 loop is CASSLTAWDSYGYTF. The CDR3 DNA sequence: TGTGCCAGCAGCTTAACGGCCTGGGACAGCTATGGCTACACCTTC.

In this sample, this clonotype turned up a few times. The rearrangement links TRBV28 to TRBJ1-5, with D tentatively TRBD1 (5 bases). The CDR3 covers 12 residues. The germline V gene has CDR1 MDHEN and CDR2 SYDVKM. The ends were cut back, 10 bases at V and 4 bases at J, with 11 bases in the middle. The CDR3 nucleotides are TGTGCCACCGTGGGGGGGAATCAGCCCCAGCATTTT. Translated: CATVGGNQPQHF.

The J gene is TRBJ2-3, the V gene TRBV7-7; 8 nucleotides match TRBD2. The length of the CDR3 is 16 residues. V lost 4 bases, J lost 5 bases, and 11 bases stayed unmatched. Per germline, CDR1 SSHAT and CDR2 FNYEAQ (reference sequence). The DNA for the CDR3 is TGTGCCAGCAGCTCCGCCCCAGCGGGAGTGCTAGATACGCAGTATTTT. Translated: CASSSAPAGVLDTQYF.

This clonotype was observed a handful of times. The CDR3 sequence: CASSLFGTEDNEQFF. The CDR3 coding sequence is TGCGCCAGCAGCTTGTTCGGGACAGAAGACAATGAGCAGTTCTTC. The rearrangement joins TRBV5-1 to TRBJ2-1, with 7 bases matching TRBD1. Germline trimming cut 1 base from V and 5 bases from J; bases unmatched to any gene: 6. Per germline, CDR1 SGHRS and CDR2 YFSETQ. The CDR3 runs 15 residues.

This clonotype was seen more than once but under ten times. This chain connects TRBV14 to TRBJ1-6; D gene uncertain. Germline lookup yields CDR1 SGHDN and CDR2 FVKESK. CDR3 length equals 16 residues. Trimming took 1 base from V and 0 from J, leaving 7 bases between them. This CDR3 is CASSQGRTSYNSPLHF. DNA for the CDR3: TGTGCCAGCAGCCAAGGCAGGACCTCCTATAATTCACCCCTCCACTTT.